The rows below give T cell receptor beta chains drawn from one sample of a study of blood T cells in healthy people across ages. MiXCR, applied by TCRdb to the 5' RACE reads, yields one record per CDR3 protein. The sample lists hundreds of thousands of distinct CDR3 sequences; roughly half were seen once. The material sequenced was blood. All receptors come from a woman older than 75 in good health. Each CDR3 is given with its conserved first and last residue. A D gene is named only where the DNA matches it firmly. Rows may omit the clone size; those that give it use once, few, many or a size class.

D gene: NA
V gene: TRBV9
clone size: NA
CDR3 length: 15
J gene: TRBJ2-1
CDR3 DNA: TGTGCCAGCAGCGTATCGGGCAGCCCGGCGGGGGAGCAGTTCTTC
CDR3 protein: CASSVSGSPAGEQFF

D gene: TRBD1
V gene: TRBV27
clone size: many
CDR3 length: 13
J gene: TRBJ2-7
CDR3 DNA: TGTGCCAGCAGCACGGCAGGGGGCTACGAGCAGTACTTC
CDR3 protein: CASSTAGGYEQYF

D gene: NA
V gene: TRBV7-9
clone size: many
CDR3 length: 15
J gene: TRBJ1-4
CDR3 DNA: TGTGCCAGCAGCCTCACGGAAAGCCTTAATGAAAAACTGTTTTTT
CDR3 protein: CASSLTESLNEKLFF

D gene: NA
V gene: TRBV5-1
clone size: NA
CDR3 length: 15
J gene: TRBJ2-3
CDR3 DNA: TGCGCCAGCAGCTCGTCGGGAGCAGAAGCAGATACGCAGTATTTT
CDR3 protein: CASSSSGAEADTQYF

D gene: NA
V gene: TRBV14
clone size: many
CDR3 length: 16
J gene: TRBJ2-3
CDR3 DNA: TGTGCCAGCAGCCAAGGTCTCGGGGCCCGCACAGATACGCAGTATTTT
CDR3 protein: CASSQGLGARTDTQYF

D gene: NA
V gene: TRBV5-1
clone size: once
CDR3 length: 14
J gene: TRBJ1-1
CDR3 DNA: TGCGCCAGCAGCCACCAACAGGGACGGACTGAAGCTTTCTTT
CDR3 protein: CASSHQQGRTEAFF

D gene: NA
V gene: TRBV20-1
clone size: few
CDR3 length: 15
J gene: TRBJ1-4
CDR3 DNA: TGCAGTGCTAGTGACGACAGAACAACTAATGAAAAACTGTTTTTT
CDR3 protein: CSASDDRTTNEKLFF

D gene: NA
V gene: TRBV3-1
clone size: NA
CDR3 length: 15
J gene: TRBJ1-2
CDR3 DNA: TGTGCCAGCAGCCAAGATCGTACGGGGGCCTATGGCTACACCTTC
CDR3 protein: CASSQDRTGAYGYTF

D gene: NA
V gene: TRBV6-1
clone size: NA
CDR3 length: 14
J gene: TRBJ2-5
CDR3 DNA: TGTGCCAGCAGTCCCGTATGGGGACAAGAGACCCAGTACTTC
CDR3 protein: CASSPVWGQETQYF

D gene: TRBD1
V gene: TRBV9
clone size: NA
CDR3 length: 16
J gene: TRBJ2-5
CDR3 DNA: TGTGCCAGCAGCTCAACCGGGACAGGGACTGGGGAGACCCAGTACTTC
CDR3 protein: CASSSTGTGTGETQYF

D gene: TRBD1
V gene: TRBV9
clone size: many
CDR3 length: 14
J gene: TRBJ2-1
CDR3 DNA: TGTGCCAGCAGCGTAGCTACAGGGGCAAGTGAGCAGTTCTTC
CDR3 protein: CASSVATGASEQFF

D gene: TRBD1
V gene: TRBV9
clone size: NA
CDR3 length: 14
J gene: TRBJ1-2
CDR3 DNA: TGTGCCAGCGCAAAGGACAGGGATAGCTATGGCTACACCTTC
CDR3 protein: CASAKDRDSYGYTF

D gene: TRBD2
V gene: TRBV6-5
clone size: NA
CDR3 length: 16
J gene: TRBJ2-7
CDR3 DNA: TGTGCCAGCAGTCCCCGACTAGCGGGCGGCTCCTACGAGCAGTACTTC
CDR3 protein: CASSPRLAGGSYEQYF

D gene: NA
V gene: TRBV9
clone size: many
CDR3 length: 14
J gene: TRBJ2-7
CDR3 DNA: TGTGCCAGCAGCGTAGAAGGGGGATCCTACGAGCAGTACTTC
CDR3 protein: CASSVEGGSYEQYF

D gene: TRBD1
V gene: TRBV4-3
clone size: once
CDR3 length: 13
J gene: TRBJ2-5
CDR3 DNA: TGCGCCAGCAGCTCGCACAGGGGGGAGACCCAGTACTTC
CDR3 protein: CASSSHRGETQYF

D gene: NA
V gene: TRBV6-2/TRBV6-3
clone size: NA
CDR3 length: 16
J gene: TRBJ1-3
CDR3 DNA: TGTGCCAGCAGACAATCCGGGACGCGCTCTGGAAACACCATATATTTT
CDR3 protein: CASRQSGTRSGNTIYF

D gene: NA
V gene: TRBV11-2
clone size: few
CDR3 length: 16
J gene: TRBJ1-1
CDR3 DNA: TGTGCCAGCAGCCCCTGGGCAGCGCAGGAGAACACTGAAGCTTTCTTT
CDR3 protein: CASSPWAAQENTEAFF

D gene: NA
V gene: TRBV29-1
clone size: NA
CDR3 length: 11
J gene: TRBJ1-2
CDR3 DNA: TGCAGCGGCCTGGGACTCGATGGCTACACCTTC
CDR3 protein: CSGLGLDGYTF

D gene: TRBD2
V gene: TRBV5-1
clone size: NA
CDR3 length: 14
J gene: TRBJ2-7
CDR3 DNA: TGCGCCAGCAGCTCGGGACTAGCGACAGGCGAGCAGTACTTC
CDR3 protein: CASSSGLATGEQYF

D gene: TRBD1
V gene: TRBV20-1
clone size: NA
CDR3 length: 14
J gene: TRBJ2-5
CDR3 DNA: TGCAGTGCTAGACATCCCAGGGGGTCGAGTGAGCAGTACTTC
CDR3 protein: CSARHPRGSSEQYF

D gene: NA
V gene: TRBV12-3/TRBV12-4
clone size: NA
CDR3 length: 16
J gene: TRBJ1-1
CDR3 DNA: TGTGCCAGCACCCCTGAGGGGGGTGGGATGAACACTGAAGCTTTCTTT
CDR3 protein: CASTPEGGGMNTEAFF

D gene: NA
V gene: TRBV6-6
clone size: many
CDR3 length: 13
J gene: TRBJ1-2
CDR3 DNA: TGTGCCAGCAGCCCCATAGGGGGCTATGGCTACACCTTC
CDR3 protein: CASSPIGGYGYTF

D gene: TRBD1
V gene: TRBV5-1
clone size: few
CDR3 length: 15
J gene: TRBJ1-6
CDR3 DNA: TGCACCAGCAGATCTCCCGGACAGGGTAGTTCACCCCTCCACTTT
CDR3 protein: CTSRSPGQGSSPLHF

D gene: NA
V gene: TRBV7-9
clone size: NA
CDR3 length: 12
J gene: TRBJ2-7
CDR3 DNA: TGTGCCAGCAGCTTAGTCAACTCGGACCAGTACTTC
CDR3 protein: CASSLVNSDQYF

D gene: NA
V gene: TRBV12-3/TRBV12-4
clone size: NA
CDR3 length: 11
J gene: TRBJ2-3
CDR3 DNA: TGTGCCAGCAGCACTATGGTGCGGCAGTATTTT
CDR3 protein: CASSTMVRQYF

D gene: NA
V gene: TRBV6-5
clone size: NA
CDR3 length: 16
J gene: TRBJ2-3
CDR3 DNA: TGTGCCAGCAGTTCCGGGACTTCCCTGGTCAGAGATACGCAGTATTTT
CDR3 protein: CASSSGTSLVRDTQYF

D gene: NA
V gene: TRBV10-3
clone size: NA
CDR3 length: 13
J gene: TRBJ1-2
CDR3 DNA: TGTGCCATCAGTGTGCAACTAAACTATGGCTACACCTTC
CDR3 protein: CAISVQLNYGYTF

D gene: NA
V gene: TRBV20-1
clone size: NA
CDR3 length: 16
J gene: TRBJ2-1
CDR3 DNA: TGCAGTGCTAGAGATAGGGCAGGGGGGTCCTACAATGAGCAGTTCTTC
CDR3 protein: CSARDRAGGSYNEQFF

D gene: NA
V gene: TRBV5-1
clone size: many
CDR3 length: 14
J gene: TRBJ1-2
CDR3 DNA: TGCGCCAGCAGCTTACAGGGTGAATCCTATGGCTACACCTTC
CDR3 protein: CASSLQGESYGYTF

D gene: NA
V gene: TRBV5-1
clone size: many
CDR3 length: 14
J gene: TRBJ2-1
CDR3 DNA: TGCGCCAGCAGCTCCCTAGCGACCTACAATGAGCAGTTCTTC
CDR3 protein: CASSSLATYNEQFF

D gene: TRBD1
V gene: TRBV9
clone size: many
CDR3 length: 15
J gene: TRBJ2-1
CDR3 DNA: TGTGCCAGCAGCCCCGCAGGGGGCATCTACAATGAGCAGTTCTTC
CDR3 protein: CASSPAGGIYNEQFF

D gene: TRBD2
V gene: TRBV12-3/TRBV12-4
clone size: NA
CDR3 length: 14
J gene: TRBJ2-1
CDR3 DNA: TGCGCCAGCAGTGGACCAGCGGGAGTCGGGGAGCAGTTCTTC
CDR3 protein: CASSGPAGVGEQFF

D gene: TRBD1
V gene: TRBV5-1
clone size: once
CDR3 length: 14
J gene: TRBJ1-1
CDR3 DNA: TGCGCCAGCAGCATGGGACAGGGGAACACTGAAGCTTTCTTT
CDR3 protein: CASSMGQGNTEAFF

D gene: NA
V gene: TRBV20-1
clone size: NA
CDR3 length: 11
J gene: TRBJ2-3
CDR3 DNA: TGCAGTGCTAGATTCTCGGTGGGGCAGTATTTT
CDR3 protein: CSARFSVGQYF

D gene: NA
V gene: TRBV7-9
clone size: NA
CDR3 length: 14
J gene: TRBJ2-1
CDR3 DNA: TGTGCCAGCAGCTTAAGCATGGAAGACAATGAGCAGTTCTTC
CDR3 protein: CASSLSMEDNEQFF

D gene: TRBD2
V gene: TRBV20-1
clone size: NA
CDR3 length: 13
J gene: TRBJ2-5
CDR3 DNA: TGCAGTGCTCCATCGGGAGGGGGAGAGACCCAGTACTTC
CDR3 protein: CSAPSGGGETQYF

D gene: TRBD1
V gene: TRBV20-1
clone size: NA
CDR3 length: 14
J gene: TRBJ1-1
CDR3 DNA: TGCAGTGCTAGAGATCTGACAGGGAGTGGTGCAGCTTTCTTT
CDR3 protein: CSARDLTGSGAAFF

D gene: NA
V gene: TRBV28
clone size: NA
CDR3 length: 15
J gene: TRBJ2-1
CDR3 DNA: TGTGCCAGCAGTTTAGGAGACTCCCTAGACAATGAGCAGTTCTTC
CDR3 protein: CASSLGDSLDNEQFF

D gene: NA
V gene: TRBV28
clone size: few
CDR3 length: 12
J gene: TRBJ2-4
CDR3 DNA: TGTGCCAGCGCAGACGCCAAAAACATTCAGTACTTC
CDR3 protein: CASADAKNIQYF

D gene: TRBD2
V gene: TRBV20-1
clone size: once
CDR3 length: 14
J gene: TRBJ2-7
CDR3 DNA: TGCAGTGCTGTCGGCGGGACTAAGTCCTACGAGCAGTACTTC
CDR3 protein: CSAVGGTKSYEQYF

D gene: NA
V gene: TRBV15
clone size: NA
CDR3 length: 15
J gene: TRBJ2-5
CDR3 DNA: TGTGCCACCAGCAGACCGGGACCATCAGGGGAGACCCAGTACTTC
CDR3 protein: CATSRPGPSGETQYF